The 20 T cell receptor beta chains listed next were all sequenced from one sample in a study of patients and donors after allogeneic stem cell transplantation. TCRdb processed the RT-PCR reads anew with MiXCR; each CDR3 protein has one entry. The repertoire holds 80,000 to 90,000 distinct CDR3 sequences, with under 50% as singletons. Sequenced input: blood, either unsorted or a sorted T cell fraction (not recorded which). The receptors here all came from a human donor who was either an allogeneic HSCT recipient or a stem cell or donor lymphocyte infusion donor (not recorded which). It is not recorded whose cells these are; they may come from a transplant donor.

At least ten counts were recorded for this clonotype. V is TRBV11-2 and J is TRBJ1-2; D unclear. Per germline, CDR1 SGHAT and CDR2 FQNNGV. Trimming stripped 3 bases from V and 4 bases from J, with 12 bases between. There are 14 residues in the CDR3. This chain's CDR3 is CASSFHRAGYGYTF. DNA of the CDR3: TGTGCCAGCAGCTTCCACCGGGCCGGCTATGGCTACACCTTC.

This clonotype turned up a few times. The gene calls are TRBV28 and TRBJ1-5, with a weak D call TRBD1 (5 bases). The length of the CDR3 is 15 residues. Germline V lookup: CDR1 MDHEN, CDR2 SYDVKM. The ends were cut back, 1 base at V and 4 bases at J, with 11 bases in the middle. The CDR3 is CASSLSSGPNQPQHF. The CDR3 nucleotides read TGTGCCAGCAGTTTATCGTCGGGGCCAAATCAGCCCCAGCATTTT.

This clonotype was observed a handful of times. The CDR3 here is CASSYGYNEKLFF. DNA of the CDR3: TGTGCCAGCAGTTACGGATATAATGAAAAACTGTTTTTT. The chain uses TRBV12-3 or TRBV12-4 and TRBJ1-4; no clear D gene. The CDR3 sequence is 13 residues long. Between the trimmed V and J ends, which lost 4 bases and 4 bases, there was a span of 7 bases.

V gene TRBV7-9 combines with J gene TRBJ2-3; D may be TRBD2 (5 bases). Trimming left V 6 bases short and J 4 bases short, with 11 bases between. CDR1 and CDR2 (germline): SEHNR, FQNEAQ (reference sequence). This CDR3 has 13 residues. As DNA, the CDR3 is TGTGCCAGCAGTGTACTAGAAGCAGATACGCAGTATTTT. The encoded protein is CASSVLEADTQYF.

This clonotype was seen just once. The rearrangement links TRBV12-3 or TRBV12-4 to TRBJ2-2, with 9 bases matching TRBD2. CDR3 length: 19 amino acids. V lost 0 bases to trimming and J lost 3 bases; unmatched junction nucleotides: 11. CDR3 amino acids: CASSLAGGRLAVDTGELFF. CDR3 DNA: TGTGCCAGCAGTTTAGCGGGGGGTAGACTAGCGGTTGACACCGGGGAGCTGTTTTTT.

V usage is TRBV7-9 and J usage is TRBJ2-7, with D unclear. Germline CDR1 and CDR2: SEHNR and FQNEAQ (reference sequence). The CDR3 runs to 14 residues. V was shortened by 0 bases and J by 3 bases, with 9 bases between the two germline ends. The CDR3 is CASSLAPRSYEQYF. CDR3 in DNA: TGTGCCAGCAGCTTAGCGCCTAGAAGCTACGAGCAGTACTTC.

This clonotype was counted a few times. The chain is built from TRBV28 and TRBJ1-5; D possibly corresponds to TRBD1 (5 bases). The CDR3 runs to 15 residues. The germline V gene has CDR1 MDHEN and CDR2 SYDVKM. V lost 5 bases and J lost 0, with 11 bases in between. CDR3 DNA: TGTGCCAGCAGTAGACAGACCTATAGCAATCAGCCCCAGCATTTT. Translation gives CASSRQTYSNQPQHF.

This clonotype came up once. This rearrangement joins TRBV5-5 to TRBJ1-5; 7 nucleotides match TRBD1. J gave up 1 base and V 5 bases, and 9 bases lay outside the gene matches. Germline V lookup: CDR1 SGHKS, CDR2 YYEKEE (reference sequence). The CDR3 has 16 amino acids. The CDR3 region has the DNA TGTGCCAGCAGTGGCCGGGCGGGACAGAGCAATCAGCCCCAGCATTTT. It encodes CASSGRAGQSNQPQHF.

The gene calls are TRBV10-3 and TRBJ1-3; D is perhaps TRBD1 (6 bases). Looked up from germline, CDR1 is ENHRY and CDR2 is SYGVKD. V lost 10 bases to trimming and J lost 2 bases, with 18 bases between them. The CDR3 sequence is 15 residues long. CDR3: CATAKQGVAGNTIYF. CDR3 DNA: TGTGCCACCGCCAAACAGGGAGTGGCTGGAAACACCATATATTTT.

This clonotype showed up just a few times. The CDR3 DNA is TGTGCCATCAGCGACCCCCCTCTGACAGGGGGGAGTTATAGCAATCAGCCCCAGCATTTT. Residues: CAISDPPLTGGSYSNQPQHF. The V call is TRBV10-3, the J call TRBJ1-5; 9 nucleotides agree with TRBD1. The CDR3 length is 20 residues. J gave up 0 bases and V 6 bases, and 18 bases lay outside the gene matches. Looked up from germline, CDR1 is ENHRY and CDR2 is SYGVKD.

The chain joins TRBV28 to TRBJ1-3, with D unresolved. The germline CDR1 and CDR2 sequences are MDHEN and SYDVKM. There are 16 residues in the CDR3. Trimming stripped 5 bases from V and 0 bases from J, with 14 bases between. CDR3 DNA sequence: TGTGCCAGCAGTCTTACAGTTAGGAGCTCTGGAAACACCATATATTTT. Its translation: CASSLTVRSSGNTIYF. Combining the CDR3 with reference TRBV28 and TRBJ1-3 gives the whole variable domain DVKVTQSSRYLVKRTGEKVFLECVQDMDHENMFWYRQDPGLGLRLIYFSYDVKMKEKGDIPEGYSVSREKKERFSLILESASTNQTSMYLCASSLTVRSSGNTIYFGEGSWLTVV.

In this sample, this clonotype turned up a few times. The V gene is TRBV9, the J gene TRBJ1-5, with TRBD1 as a possible D gene (5 bases). Trimming took off 4 bases at V and 3 bases at J, with 14 bases between the two ends. CDR1 is SGDLS, CDR2 YYNGEE, per germline. The CDR3 is made up of 15 amino acids. This chain's CDR3 is CASSPSGTLNQPQHF. The CDR3 bases are TGTGCCAGCAGCCCCTCCGGGACTCTCAATCAGCCCCAGCATTTT.

CDR3 sequence (DNA): TGTGCCAGCAGTTCAGAAATATATAGCAATCAGCCCCAGCATTTT. Translation gives CASSSEIYSNQPQHF. V and J are TRBV12-3 or TRBV12-4 and TRBJ1-5; D uncertain. V gave up 4 bases and J gave up 0 bases, with 10 bases separating them. The CDR3 totals 15 residues.

The chain employs TRBV10-3 and TRBJ1-1; TRBD1 matches at 7 bases. CDR1 is ENHRY and CDR2 is SYGVKD in the germline V gene. The CDR3 runs to 15 residues. V shed 0 bases and J 1 base; nucleotides not matched to a gene: 2. The CDR3 DNA sequence: TGTGCCATCAGTGAGTCGGACAGGAGGAACACTGAAGCTTTCTTT. This gives the protein CAISESDRRNTEAFF.

This sequence joins TRBV29-1 and TRBJ2-1; maybe TRBD2 (6 bases). V lost 4 bases and J lost 4, with 11 bases in between. The germline gives CDR1 SQVTM, CDR2 ANQGSEA. This CDR3 contains 13 residues. CDR3 nucleotide sequence: TGCAGCGTTGCGGGGGACTGGTACAATGAGCAGTTCTTC. Protein product: CSVAGDWYNEQFF.

The chain is built from TRBV19 and TRBJ1-1; D unresolved. Germline CDR1 is LNHDA and CDR2 is SQIVND (reference sequence). The CDR3 has 13 residues. V was shortened by 2 bases and J by 1 base, with 5 bases between the two germline ends. The CDR3 region is CASSIRGNTEAFF. Here the CDR3 DNA reads TGTGCCAGTAGTATACGCGGGAACACTGAAGCTTTCTTT. Filled out from reference TRBV19 and TRBJ1-1, the complete variable domain reads DGGITQSPKYLFRKEGQNVTLSCEQNLNHDAMYWYRQDPGQGLRLIYYSQIVNDFQKGDIAEGYSVSREKKESFPLTVTSAQKNPTAFYLCASSIRGNTEAFFGQGTRLTVV.

V is TRBV6-6 and J is TRBJ2-7; 12 bases align to TRBD2. V lost 8 bases, J lost 2 bases, and 7 bases stayed unmatched. Per the germline V gene, CDR1 is MNHNY and CDR2 is SVGAGI (reference sequence). CDR3 size: 15 residues. The DNA of the CDR3 is TGTGCCAGCGTTTCTAGCGGGAGGGTTACCTACGAGCAGTACTTC. Amino acid sequence: CASVSSGRVTYEQYF.

This clonotype came up a few times. The chain recombines TRBV12-3 or TRBV12-4 with TRBJ1-1; the D gene is possibly TRBD1 (5 bases). The ends were cut back, 6 bases at V and 0 bases at J, with 14 bases in the middle. There are 15 residues in the CDR3. The CDR3 DNA reads TGTGCCAGCAGCAGGTGGGGCTGGATGAACACTGAAGCTTTCTTT. As protein: CASSRWGWMNTEAFF.

V is TRBV15 and J is TRBJ1-3, with no clear D. From germline, CDR1 is LNHNV and CDR2 YYDKDF (reference sequence). The CDR3 totals 11 residues. V lost 1 base, J lost 5 bases, and 0 bases lay in between. The CDR3 DNA follows: TGTGCCACCAGCAGAGGAAACACCATATATTTT. Amino acid sequence: CATSRGNTIYF.

The CDR3 loop reads CASSYYSGLGNEQYF. The DNA for the CDR3 is TGTGCCAGCAGTTACTACTCGGGCCTCGGGAACGAGCAGTACTTC. The gene calls are TRBV6-5 and TRBJ2-7; tentative D call: TRBD2 (5 bases). The CDR3 is made up of 15 amino acids. Germline V gene sequence: CDR1 MNHEY, CDR2 SVGAGI. V was clipped by 1 base and J by 5 bases, with 15 bases between them.